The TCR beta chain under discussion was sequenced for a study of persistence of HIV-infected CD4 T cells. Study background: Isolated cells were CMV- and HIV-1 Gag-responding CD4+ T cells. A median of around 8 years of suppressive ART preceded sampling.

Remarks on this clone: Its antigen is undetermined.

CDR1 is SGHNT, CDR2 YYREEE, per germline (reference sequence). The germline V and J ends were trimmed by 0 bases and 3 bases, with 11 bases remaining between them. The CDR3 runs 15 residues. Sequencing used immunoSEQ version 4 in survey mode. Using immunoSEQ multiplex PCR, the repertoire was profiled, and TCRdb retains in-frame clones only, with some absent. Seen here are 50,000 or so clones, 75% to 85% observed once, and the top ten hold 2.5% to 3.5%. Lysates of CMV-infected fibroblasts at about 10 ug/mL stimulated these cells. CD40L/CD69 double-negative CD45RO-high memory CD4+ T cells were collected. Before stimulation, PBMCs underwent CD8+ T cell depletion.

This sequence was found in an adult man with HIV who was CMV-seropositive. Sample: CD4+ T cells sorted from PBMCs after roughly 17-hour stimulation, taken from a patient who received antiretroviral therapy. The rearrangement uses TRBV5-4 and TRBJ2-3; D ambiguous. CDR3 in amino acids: CASSLGGPGTDTQYF. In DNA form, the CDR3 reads TGTGCCAGCAGCTTGGGCGGACCTGGAACAGATACGCAGTATTTT.